This TCR beta chain comes out of a study of monozygotic twins with inflammatory bowel disease. TCRdb derives one entry per CDR3 protein from the 5' RACE reads, leaving out DNA. This sample contains nearly 450,000 distinct CDR3 sequences. Germline lookup yields CDR1 LNHDA and CDR2 SQIVND (reference sequence). This CDR3 is built from 16 residues. Sequencing used blood. This chain connects TRBV19 to TRBJ2-7; the TCRdb call, TRBD2, lacks DNA for checking. This clonotype was obtained from a human donor with ulcerative colitis or Crohn's disease, or a healthy co-twin of an affected twin (not recorded which). This chain's CDR3 is CASSNPGGRLPYEQYF. Full variable domain (missing parts from reference TRBV19 and TRBJ2-7): DGGITQSPKYLFRKEGQNVTLSCEQNLNHDAMYWYRQDPGQGLRLIYYSQIVNDFQKGDIAEGYSVSREKKESFPLTVTSAQKNPTAFYLCASSNPGGRLPYEQYFGPGTRLTVT.